These 3 T cell receptor beta chains originate from one sample sequenced in a study of shared clonotypes between healthy human individuals. Repertoires were generated with immunoSEQ multiplex PCR, while TCRdb's copy carries only in-frame clones and drops some. This sample has approximately 350,000 clones; about 74% occur once, and the top ten carry over 9%. Material for sequencing was memory CD4+ T cells sorted from blood. The subset here: CD45RA-negative fraction. All receptors derive from a man younger than 40 in good health.

In its sample, this clone was seen a few times. The genes are TRBV5-6 and TRBJ1-3; D is unresolved. Germline lookup yields CDR1 SGHDT and CDR2 YYEEEE. V lost 2 bases and J 9 bases, leaving 12 bases between the germline ends. This CDR3 is 13 amino acids long. CDR3 DNA sequence: TGTGCCAGCAGCTTTCCCCGATCTGGCACCATATATTTT. Protein sequence: CASSFPRSGTIYF.

Written as DNA, the CDR3 is TGTGCCAGCAGCGTAGAGGCAGCGGGCACTGAAGCTTTCTTT. Protein product: CASSVEAAGTEAFF. The chain recombines TRBV9 with TRBJ1-1; D unclear. The germline V gene encodes CDR1 SGDLS and CDR2 YYNGEE. This CDR3 region has 14 residues. V was trimmed by 0 bases and J by 4 bases, leaving 10 bases between them.

V is TRBV19 and J is TRBJ2-7; D tentatively reads TRBD1 or TRBD2 (5 bases each). With 4 bases removed from V and 4 bases from J, the gap between germline ends came to 17 bases. This CDR3 contains 15 residues. In germline, CDR1 is LNHDA, CDR2 SQIVND (reference sequence). CDR3: CASSTSGQAFYEQYF. CDR3 coding DNA: TGTGCCAGTAGTACCTCGGGGCAGGCCTTTTACGAGCAGTACTTC.